Below, 23 T cell receptor beta chains from the same sample are listed, as sequenced in a study of PD-L1 blockade in urothelial cancer. Some clones are missing from TCRdb's copy, which holds only in-frame ones; the method was immunoSEQ multiplex PCR. The sample records about 84,000 clones, 82% being singletons. The sample was PBMCs, taken around atezolizumab (anti-PD-L1) treatment. The receptors come from a man aged 65 to 79 with urothelial cancer.

This chain uses TRBV21-1 with TRBJ1-5; the table gives TRBD1 as D, unverified against the DNA. TRBV21-1 represents a pseudogene. This CDR3 is 13 amino acids long. This CDR3 reads CASSKKGNQPQHF. DNA of the CDR3: TGTGCCAGCAGCAAAAAGGGGAATCAGCCCCAGCATTTT.

The chain recombines TRBV7-8 with TRBJ2-4; TRBD1 aligns across 9 bases. The CDR3 consists of 17 residues. In germline, CDR1 is SGHVS, CDR2 FQNEAQ. Losses at the gene ends were 5 bases for V and 4 bases for J; bases not matched to a gene: 12. DNA for the CDR3: TGTGCCAGCAGCACCGGGACAGGGCTAATTGGGAAAAACATTCAGTACTTC. Protein sequence: CASSTGTGLIGKNIQYF. Full variable domain (remainder filled in from reference TRBV7-8 and TRBJ2-4): GAGVSQSPRYKVAKRGQDVALRCDPISGHVSLFWYQQALGQGPEFLTYFQNEAQLDKSGLPSDRFFAERPEGSVSTLKIQRTQQEDSAVYLCASSTGTGLIGKNIQYFGAGTRLSVL.

The V call is TRBV29-1, the J call TRBJ1-2, with unresolved D. The germline CDR1 and CDR2 sequences are SQVTM and ANQGSEA. The CDR3 is made up of 12 amino acids. Between the trimmed V and J ends, which lost 4 bases and 6 bases, there was a span of 12 bases. CDR3 DNA sequence: TGCAGCGTTGTGTGGCAGTTGGATGGCTACACCTTC. Its translation: CSVVWQLDGYTF.

V usage is TRBV25-1 and J usage is TRBJ2-1; D may be TRBD1 (6 bases). The CDR3 extends over 15 amino acids. Looked up from germline, CDR1 is MGHDK and CDR2 is SYGVNS. V gave up 2 bases and J gave up 8 bases, with 16 bases separating them. CDR3 in amino acids: CASSEPQGVLHEQFF. The CDR3 nucleotides read TGTGCCAGCAGTGAACCACAGGGAGTTTTGCATGAGCAGTTCTTC.

The chain joins TRBV5-4 to TRBJ1-3, with 7 bases that match TRBD1. Germline assignment: CDR1 SGHNT and CDR2 YYREEE (reference sequence). V was pared by 3 bases and J by 0 bases, with 3 bases of the junction left unmatched. The CDR3 contains 15 residues. The CDR3 sequence: CASSSDRSSGNTIYF. Here the CDR3 DNA reads TGTGCCAGCAGCTCGGACAGGAGCTCTGGAAACACCATATATTTT.

This rearrangement joins TRBV27 to TRBJ2-1, with 13 positions matching TRBD2. The J segment lost 4 bases and the V segment lost 5 bases, leaving 8 bases of the junction unmatched. Germline V gene sequence: CDR1 MNHEY, CDR2 SMNVEV (reference sequence). This CDR3 is built from 17 residues. The CDR3 sequence: CASSLGGLAGQYNEQFF. DNA for the CDR3: TGTGCCAGCAGTCTTGGGGGACTAGCGGGACAATACAATGAGCAGTTCTTC.

This clone has a single count. The rearrangement joins TRBV6-5 to TRBJ2-2; the D gene is possibly TRBD1 (5 bases). The V gene lost 0 bases and the J gene lost 4 bases, with 9 bases spanning the gap. The CDR3 length is 15 residues. CDR1 and CDR2 (germline): MNHEY, SVGAGI. The DNA for the CDR3 is TGTGCCAGCAGTTACTCCAGGGCCGGCACCGGGGAGCTGTTTTTT. It translates to CASSYSRAGTGELFF.

This sequence joins TRBV28 and TRBJ2-2; tentatively, D is TRBD1 (5 bases). V lost 6 bases to trimming and J lost 9 bases, with 17 bases between them. The CDR3 has 14 residues. Per germline, CDR1 MDHEN and CDR2 SYDVKM. DNA of the CDR3: TGTGCCAGCAGCACAGACAGATTCCTAAGGGAGCTGTTTTTT. It encodes CASSTDRFLRELFF.

This clone turned up a few times. V and J are TRBV4-1 and TRBJ2-2; TRBD2 matches at 7 bases. V shed 4 bases, J shed 1 base, and the junction held 3 bases outside the gene matches. Germline CDR1 and CDR2: MGHRA and YSYEKL. The CDR3 spans 15 residues. For the CDR3, the DNA is TGCGCCAGCAGCCCCCAGCGGGGGAACACCGGGGAGCTGTTTTTT. Its translation: CASSPQRGNTGELFF.

The V gene is TRBV2, the J gene TRBJ1-1; 7 nucleotides align to TRBD1. This CDR3 comprises 11 residues. The ends lost 8 bases at V and 3 bases at J; junction bases unmatched: 0. Per the germline V gene, CDR1 is SNHLY and CDR2 is FYNNEI. The CDR3 loop reads CASQGDTEAFF. The CDR3 DNA follows: TGTGCCAGCCAGGGGGACACTGAAGCTTTCTTT.

J is TRBJ1-1 and V is TRBV7-9; TRBD1 matches 8 bases. The germline CDR1 and CDR2 sequences are SEHNR and FQNEAQ (reference sequence). With 5 bases clipped from V and 0 bases from J, the junction kept 8 bases outside the gene matches. The CDR3 has 16 amino acids. CDR3 coding DNA: TGTGCCAGCAGCAGATACAGGGGGGGCTTGAACACTGAAGCTTTCTTT. Its protein product is CASSRYRGGLNTEAFF.

The rearrangement links TRBV4-2 to TRBJ1-1, with a possible D match to TRBD1 (6 bases). CDR3 length: 13 amino acids. The germline CDR1 and CDR2 sequences are LGHNA and YNFKEQ. V lost 4 bases, J lost 5 bases, and 11 bases lay in between. CDR3 amino acids: CASSRGGATEAFF. The CDR3, as DNA: TGTGCCAGCAGCCGGGGGGGGGCAACTGAAGCTTTCTTT.

This rearrangement joins TRBV16 to TRBJ2-7; the D gene is possibly TRBD1 (6 bases). The CDR3 contains 16 residues. CDR1 is KGHSY, CDR2 FQNENV, per germline. The V and J ends lost 0 bases and 5 bases respectively, with 17 bases between them. DNA for the CDR3: TGTGCCAGCAGCCAATCTGGGGGCAGGGGCCGAAACGAGCAGTACTTC. Translating gives CASSQSGGRGRNEQYF.

The chain employs TRBV5-1 and TRBJ2-6, with 7 positions matching TRBD1. The CDR3 loop spans 17 amino acids. The J segment lost 0 bases and the V segment lost 0 bases, leaving 3 bases of the junction unmatched. CDR1 and CDR2 from the germline V gene are SGHRS and YFSETQ. CDR3 in amino acids: CASSLGQGSSGANVLTF. The CDR3 DNA reads TGCGCCAGCAGCTTGGGACAGGGAAGCTCTGGGGCCAACGTCCTGACTTTC.

The V gene is TRBV10-3, the J gene TRBJ1-1, with TRBD1 matching 8 bases. Germline V gene sequence: CDR1 ENHRY, CDR2 SYGVKD. The length of the CDR3 is 14 residues. The ends lost 5 bases at V and 5 bases at J; junction bases unmatched: 7. CDR3 region: CAISYDRGGTEAFF. The CDR3 coding sequence is TGTGCCATCAGTTATGACAGGGGAGGGACTGAAGCTTTCTTT.

This rearrangement joins TRBV27 to TRBJ1-2, with D possibly matching TRBD1 (6 bases). V was trimmed by 2 bases and J by 3 bases, leaving 10 bases between them. CDR1 and CDR2 from the germline V gene are MNHEY and SMNVEV (reference sequence). The CDR3 is made up of 14 amino acids. The CDR3 DNA reads TGTGCCAGCAGTTTACGACCAGGGGACTATGGCTACACCTTC. Translating it yields CASSLRPGDYGYTF.

The CDR3 loop is CASSLQGSAQRGTQYF. For the CDR3, the DNA is TGTGCCAGCAGCTTACAGGGATCCGCCCAGCGTGGGACCCAGTACTTC. The rearrangement uses TRBV7-9 and TRBJ2-5; D is perhaps TRBD1 (5 bases). Deletions cut 2 bases from V and 7 bases from J, with 20 bases between. This CDR3 has 16 amino acids. Germline CDR1 reads SEHNR; CDR2 reads FQNEAQ (reference sequence).

This chain connects TRBV11-3 to TRBJ2-1, with D possibly TRBD2 on 7 matching bases. V lost 3 bases and J 6 bases, leaving 9 bases between the germline ends. Germline CDR1 SGHNT, CDR2 YENEEA. The CDR3 loop spans 13 amino acids. The CDR3 reads CASSLGGANEQFF. The CDR3 nucleotides read TGTGCCAGCAGCTTGGGGGGGGCCAATGAGCAGTTCTTC.

This clone was found a few times. The chain uses TRBV27 and TRBJ1-2; tentatively, D is TRBD1 (6 bases). V gave up 3 bases and J gave up 2 bases, with 10 bases separating them. The CDR3 extends over 14 amino acids. Germline CDR1 and CDR2: MNHEY and SMNVEV (reference sequence). CDR3 sequence (DNA): TGTGCCAGCAGTTTGGGAGGGGGGAACTATGGCTACACCTTC. It is translated as CASSLGGGNYGYTF.

This chain joins TRBV6-6 and TRBJ1-4; D uncertain. In germline, CDR1 is MNHNY, CDR2 SVGAGI (reference sequence). Trimming shortened V by 2 bases and J by 3 bases, and 13 bases separated the two germline ends. The CDR3 extends over 16 amino acids. DNA of the CDR3: TGTGCCAGCAGTTACGAGCCATACAGAGCTAATGAAAAACTGTTTTTT. Translating it yields CASSYEPYRANEKLFF.

V usage is TRBV5-4 and J usage is TRBJ2-1; 9 bases align to TRBD1. The J segment lost 0 bases and the V segment lost 4 bases, leaving 5 bases of the junction unmatched. This CDR3 has 16 residues. The V gene's germline CDR1 is SGHNT and CDR2 YYREEE (reference sequence). The CDR3 spells CASSDGTGSSYNEQFF. In DNA form, the CDR3 reads TGTGCCAGCAGCGATGGGACAGGGAGCTCCTACAATGAGCAGTTCTTC.

The genes are TRBV5-1 and TRBJ2-7, with TRBD2 matching over 8 bases. This CDR3 spans 14 amino acids. Germline values: CDR1 SGHRS, CDR2 YFSETQ. The ends lost 3 bases at V and 1 base at J; junction bases unmatched: 3. The CDR3 coding sequence is TGCGCCAGCAGCTCTATAGCGGGGTCCTACGAGCAGTACTTC. Its translation: CASSSIAGSYEQYF. The full variable domain, with the rest looked up from reference TRBV5-1 and TRBJ2-7, is KAGVTQTPRYLIKTRGQQVTLSCSPISGHRSVSWYQQTPGQGLQFLFEYFSETQRNKGNFPGRFSGRQFSNSRSEMNVSTLELGDSALYLCASSSIAGSYEQYFGPGTRLTVT.

The chain is built from TRBV14 and TRBJ1-1; no reliable D call. V lost 5 bases and J lost 8, with 12 bases in between. Germline loops: CDR1 SGHDN, CDR2 FVKESK. The CDR3 length is 12 residues. The DNA for the CDR3 is TGTGCCAGCAGCGAGACGGGTCGGGAAGCTTTCTTT. Translation: CASSETGREAFF. Full variable domain (missing parts from reference TRBV14 and TRBJ1-1): EAGVTQFPSHSVIEKGQTVTLRCDPISGHDNLYWYRRVMGKEIKFLLHFVKESKQDESGMPNNRFLAERTGGTYSTLKVQPAELEDSGVYFCASSETGREAFFGQGTRLTVV.